The next 10 T cell receptor beta chains were all read from a single sample in a study of T cells in Graves' hyperthyroidism and ophthalmopathy. TCR beta CDR3 sequences were amplified from RNA transcripts. Initially, a first-round RT-PCR of the TCR CDR3 employed the HTBI primer set. In TCRdb, the multiplex PCR reads were re-called with MiXCR into one record per CDR3 protein. The repertoire holds hundreds of thousands of distinct CDR3 sequences, roughly 15% seen once, with roughly a tenth in the top ten. The sequenced sample was blood. These receptors originate from a woman aged 18-29 years with Graves' hyperthyroidism.

Ten or more counts support this clonotype. The chain uses TRBV2 and TRBJ1-1; TRBD1 might be the D (6 bases). CDR1 is SNHLY and CDR2 is FYNNEI in the germline V gene. V was shortened by 9 bases and J by 3 bases, with 14 bases between the two germline ends. The CDR3 totals 13 residues. The CDR3 nucleotides read TGTGCCAGGAAGATCCAGGGGTACACTGAAGCTTTCTTT. As protein: CARKIQGYTEAFF.

CDR3 in DNA: TGTGCCAGCGGGACGGGACTAGAAGTCGCCCAGTACTTC. Translated: CASGTGLEVAQYF. The chain joins TRBV5-6 to TRBJ2-5; 8 bases match TRBD2. The V gene's germline CDR1 is SGHDT and CDR2 YYEEEE. Unmatched junction bases numbered 11, after V lost 7 bases and J lost 9 bases. The CDR3 totals 13 residues.

This clonotype appeared a few times. CDR3 coding DNA: TGTGCCACCAGCAGCGAACGGTTGAACACTGAAGCTTTCTTT. Protein sequence: CATSSERLNTEAFF. The gene calls are TRBV15 and TRBJ1-1; D gene unclear. The CDR3 consists of 14 residues. With 3 bases removed from V and 0 bases from J, the gap between germline ends came to 8 bases. The germline V gene encodes CDR1 LNHNV and CDR2 YYDKDF (reference sequence).

This clonotype was seen at least ten times. The chain joins TRBV20-1 to TRBJ2-3; TRBD2 aligns across 13 bases. Germline V gene sequence: CDR1 DFQATT, CDR2 SNEGSKA (reference sequence). Unmatched junction bases numbered 6, after V lost 3 bases and J lost 6 bases. There are 15 residues in the CDR3. The CDR3 is CSASLLAGGPDTQYF. DNA for the CDR3: TGCAGTGCTAGTCTACTAGCGGGAGGGCCCGATACGCAGTATTTT.

This clonotype was observed at least ten times. J is TRBJ2-1 and V is TRBV18; 9 positions match TRBD2. The CDR3 is made up of 16 amino acids. CDR1 is KGHSH, CDR2 LQKENI, per germline. V was pared by 3 bases and J by 9 bases, with 12 bases of the junction left unmatched. CDR3 nucleotides: TGTGCCAGCTCACCGCGCGGGAGGGCAATTTCCATTGAGCAGTTCTTC. Translation gives CASSPRGRAISIEQFF.

This chain joins TRBV7-2 and TRBJ2-1; 8 bases agree with TRBD2. CDR1 is SGHTA and CDR2 is FQGNSA in the germline V gene. This CDR3 region has 14 residues. V lost 3 bases to trimming and J lost 7 bases; unmatched junction nucleotides: 5. In DNA form, the CDR3 reads TGTGCCAGCAGCTTGGTAGCGGGAAGGAATGAGCAGTTCTTC. It translates to CASSLVAGRNEQFF.

This clonotype was recorded at least ten times. This sequence joins TRBV7-9 and TRBJ2-2, with 11 bases identical to TRBD1. CDR1 is SEHNR and CDR2 is FQNEAQ in the germline V gene (reference sequence). The CDR3 length is 14 residues. The V and J ends lost 4 bases and 13 bases, in that order; junction bases with no gene match: 8. In nucleotides, the CDR3 is TGTGCCAGCAGCTCCCGGGACAGGGGGTCGAGGCTGTTTTTT. Protein sequence: CASSSRDRGSRLFF.

In its sample, this clonotype was seen a few times. The chain employs TRBV13 and TRBJ2-3, with unresolved D. The V gene lost 5 bases and the J gene lost 4 bases, with 22 bases spanning the gap. The CDR3 is 17 residues long. The germline V gene has CDR1 PRHDT and CDR2 FYEKMQ (reference sequence). In nucleotides, the CDR3 is TGTGCCAGCAGCCCGCCGTTTGTGACACCAGTGGCAGATACGCAGTATTTT. Protein: CASSPPFVTPVADTQYF.

The chain couples TRBV5-1 to TRBJ2-7, with TRBD1 as a possible D gene (6 bases). Per germline, CDR1 SGHRS and CDR2 YFSETQ. Trimming took off 1 base at V and 2 bases at J, with 16 bases between the two ends. The CDR3 loop spans 16 amino acids. The CDR3 DNA reads TGCGCCAGCAGCTTGTCCTCCGAGGCAGGGGCCTACGAGCAGTACTTC. Protein product: CASSLSSEAGAYEQYF.

CDR3 sequence: CASSLYGFQGLAGGLGYNEQFF. DNA of the CDR3: TGTGCCAGCAGCCTCTATGGGTTTCAGGGACTAGCGGGAGGGCTTGGCTACAATGAGCAGTTCTTC. The rearrangement links TRBV13 to TRBJ2-1; TRBD2 aligns across 16 bases. The junction had 19 bases not matched to a gene; V was cut back by 5 bases and J by 3 bases. CDR1 PRHDT and CDR2 FYEKMQ come from the germline V gene (reference sequence). The CDR3 length is 22 residues.